This entry is about one T cell receptor beta chain. This sample was included in a study of OX40 agonist ivuxolimab in advanced cancers. Study at large: Patients received ivuxolimab, an agonistic anti-OX40 (CD134) antibody. Patients in dose escalation had liver, melanoma, kidney or head and neck cancers.

Looked up from germline, CDR1 is SQVTM and CDR2 is ANQGSEA. V dropped 4 bases and J dropped 8 bases, with 12 bases sitting between them. The CDR3 is 12 residues long. The assay was immunoSEQ multiplex PCR, and TCRdb's table has in-frame clones only and misses some. The top ten clones hold 0.3% to 0.35% of a sample with about 68,000 clones, 91% of them seen once. The source is an adult with an advanced solid tumor such as melanoma, head and neck, liver or kidney cancer. The V gene is TRBV29-1, the J gene TRBJ2-1, with a tentative D call TRBD1 (5 bases). Sequencing used CD4+ or CD8+ T cells sorted from blood, obtained in a trial of the OX40 agonist ivuxolimab. CDR3 DNA: TGCAGCGTTGTTCCAGGGAAGGATGAGCAGTTCTTC. Translated, it gives CSVVPGKDEQFF.